This T cell receptor (beta chain) was sequenced in a study of T cell responses to AZD1222 COVID-19 vaccine. Study-wide points: White British ancestry dominated among donors, who included more females, and clonal diversity was possibly underestimated. Among AZD1222 vaccinees, only six or seven were seropositive at baseline. There were vaccine-associated CD4 TCRs across spike, dominant at 160-218 and 743-854.

About this clone: Its specificity is unknown.

Using immunoSEQ multiplex PCR, the repertoire was profiled, and TCRdb retains in-frame clones only, with some absent. The table lists more than 85,000 clones, roughly 89% of them singletons, with about 40% in the top ten. The V gene lost 6 bases and the J gene lost 4 bases, with 13 bases spanning the gap. The CDR3 is 13 amino acids. Germline lookup yields CDR1 DFQATT and CDR2 SNEGSKA (reference sequence). The sequence was obtained from an adult who received the AZD1222 COVID-19 vaccine. Specimen: peripheral blood, collected 28 days after the second AZD1222 dose. The J gene is TRBJ2-1, the V gene TRBV20-1, with a weak D call TRBD2 (6 bases). The CDR3 nucleotides read TGCAGTGCCAGTAGCGGAAAGTACAATGAGCAGTTCTTC. Translating it yields CSASSGKYNEQFF.